This is a list of T cell receptor beta chains from one sample in a study of cytomegalovirus exposure and HLA in healthy donors. Method: immunoSEQ multiplex PCR; TCRdb's copy keeps in-frame clones and lacks some. The table for this sample gives 140,000 or so clones. The sequenced material came from PBMCs. The receptors originated from a male donor in good health and CMV-seronegative. Each CDR3 is given with its conserved first and last residue. Each record gives: D gene, J gene, V gene, CDR3 protein, CDR3 DNA. A D gene is named only where the DNA matches it firmly.

TRBD1	TRBJ1-2	TRBV5-1	CASSSRTGSNYGYTF	TGCGCCAGCAGCTCAAGGACAGGGAGCAACTATGGCTACACCTTC
.	TRBJ1-1	TRBV27	CASSLYPGSNTEAFF	TGTGCCAGCAGTTTATATCCGGGTTCGAACACTGAAGCTTTCTTT
.	TRBJ1-3	TRBV6-1	CASSEAQGVGNTIYF	TGTGCCAGCAGTGAAGCCCAAGGAGTTGGAAACACCATATATTTT
TRBD1	TRBJ1-5	TRBV30	CAWSVGDRVNQPQHF	TGTGCCTGGAGTGTGGGGGACAGGGTTAATCAGCCCCAGCATTTT
.	TRBJ1-6	TRBV11-1	CASSFRDWNSPLHF	TGTGCCAGCAGCTTCCGGGACTGGAATTCACCCCTCCACTTT
TRBD2	TRBJ2-3	TRBV6-1	CASLGGGRVSDTQYF	TGTGCCAGCCTGGGAGGCGGGAGGGTATCAGATACGCAGTATTTT
.	TRBJ1-2	TRBV5-6	CASSRGRAPLVATGGYTF	TGTGCCAGCAGCCGAGGGCGGGCACCACTGGTCGCGACTGGGGGCTACACCTTC
.	TRBJ1-5	TRBV18	CASSPTLGGGNQPQHF	TGTGCCAGCTCACCAACGCTCGGGGGGGGGAATCAGCCCCAGCATTTT
TRBD1	TRBJ2-7	TRBV30	CAWSVGQGSYEQYF	TGTGCCTGGAGTGTAGGACAGGGATCCTACGAGCAGTACTTC
.	TRBJ1-6	TRBV11-2	CASSSPRLGGNSPLHF	TGTGCCAGCAGCTCGCCACGACTCGGGGGTAATTCACCCCTCCACTTT
.	TRBJ1-6	TRBV5-1	CASSLAGFGGNSPLHF	TGCGCCAGCAGCCTCGCGGGGTTTGGGGGGAATTCACCCCTCCACTTT
TRBD2	TRBJ2-7	TRBV4-1	CASSQSLAESSYEQYF	TGCGCCAGCAGCCAGAGCCTAGCGGAGAGCTCCTACGAGCAGTACTTC
.	TRBJ1-2	TRBV5-6	CASSLLSRPDYGYTF	TGTGCCAGCAGCTTGTTATCCCGTCCAGACTATGGCTACACCTTC
.	TRBJ1-1	TRBV29-1	CSVGGGGTEAFF	TGCAGCGTTGGGGGGGGCGGCACTGAAGCTTTCTTT
TRBD1	TRBJ1-1	TRBV7-9	CASSFRTGEAFF	TGTGCCAGCAGCTTTCGGACAGGTGAAGCTTTCTTT
.	TRBJ1-1	TRBV7-6	CASSLTLADTEAFF	TGTGCCAGCAGCTTAACATTGGCGGACACTGAAGCTTTCTTT
.	TRBJ2-3	TRBV9	CASSVGVASRDTQYF	TGTGCCAGCAGCGTAGGTGTAGCATCAAGGGATACGCAGTATTTT
TRBD1	TRBJ1-5	TRBV7-9	CASSLTTGGRYSNQPQHF	TGTGCCAGCAGCTTAACCACAGGGGGCCGCTATAGCAATCAGCCCCAGCATTTT
TRBD1	TRBJ1-5	TRBV7-2	CASRSGQGSNQPQHF	TGTGCCAGCAGGTCTGGACAGGGGAGCAATCAGCCCCAGCATTTT
TRBD2	TRBJ2-2	TRBV4-2	CASSQDHPAGGPGELFF	TGTGCCAGCAGCCAAGATCACCCAGCGGGAGGGCCCGGGGAGCTGTTTTTT
TRBD1	TRBJ1-5	TRBV16	CASSQLLSGGTGEPQHF	TGTGCCAGCAGCCAACTGTTATCAGGGGGCACAGGGGAGCCCCAGCATTTT